This TCR beta chain came from a study of shared clonotypes between healthy human individuals. About the research overall: Each donor contributed plates that comprised three CD4 naive, three CD4 memory, two CD8 naive and one CD8 memory.

General study results and limits: In a handful of donors, around 4.5% of naive CD4 clonotypes appeared in common. Non-shared clonotypes had lower generation probabilities than clonotypes shared by all four sorted-subset donors. Limitation of the genetic and exposure-history diversity represented came from the few donors.

The CDR3 sequence is 16 residues long. Germline V gene data show CDR1 as SGHVS and CDR2 as FQNEAQ. The ends lost 2 bases at V and 0 bases at J; junction bases unmatched: 5. As concerns this clone: The antigen is unknown.

The protocol was immunoSEQ multiplex PCR, while the TCRdb copy is restricted to in-frame clones and leaves out a portion. This sample has around 1.9 million clones, with 85% to 95% found just once. Naive CD8 cells were CD45RO-negative, positively selected for CCR7, excluding terminally differentiated effector memory CD45RA+ cells. The sample comprised naive CD8+ T cells from PBMCs. J is TRBJ1-1 and V is TRBV7-8, with 8 bases matching TRBD1. This clonotype was sampled from a man aged 18 to 30 in good health. Some clones in this sample may be carry-over from other donors' samples. As DNA, the CDR3 is TGTGCCAGCAGCTTACCCGGACAGGGTTTGAACACTGAAGCTTTCTTT. It specifies CASSLPGQGLNTEAFF.